This entry features one T cell receptor (beta chain) sequence. Antigen specificity is unknown. Regions amplified from RNA transcripts were the TCR beta CDR3 regions. A set of HTBI primers served as the primers for a first-round RT-PCR of the TCR CDR3. TCRdb fed the multiplex PCR reads into MiXCR, producing one record per CDR3 protein. Among roughly 170,000 distinct CDR3 sequences, over 15% were seen once, and the ten largest hold roughly 32%. Clinical symptoms, serum thyroxine, TRAb, thyroid ultrasound and orbital computed tomography informed diagnoses. The sample is drawn from a study of T cells in Graves' hyperthyroidism and ophthalmopathy. For the study at large: It was at initial diagnosis, before any treatment, that peripheral blood was collected. Study findings and constraints: Blood also held most thyroid clonotypes expanded beyond 0.001.

Germline trimming cut 5 bases from V and 4 bases from J; bases unmatched to any gene: 7. Germline V gene data show CDR1 as SNHLY and CDR2 as FYNNEI. The CDR3 consists of 15 residues. This clonotype was sampled from a woman aged 50 to 60 with Graves' hyperthyroidism. V gene TRBV2 combines with J gene TRBJ2-7; 11 bases are a match to TRBD2. The sample comprised blood. The DNA of the CDR3 is TGTGCCAGCAGTCCACGGACTAGCGGGTGGTACGAGCAGTACTTC. Translation: CASSPRTSGWYEQYF.